Listed here are 18 T cell receptor beta chains from one sample, sequenced in a study of T cells in Graves' hyperthyroidism and ophthalmopathy. Template material for amplifying TCR beta CDR3 regions consisted of RNA transcripts. Researchers ran a first-round RT-PCR on the TCR CDR3 using the HTBI primer set. TCRdb re-analysed the multiplex PCR reads in MiXCR, keeping a single row per CDR3 protein. This sample carries about 420,000 distinct CDR3 sequences, roughly 15% of them seen once, and the ten largest clones take 5% to 6%. Sequences were obtained from blood. Source of these receptors: a woman aged 18-29 years with Graves' hyperthyroidism.

The chain joins TRBV20-1 to TRBJ2-1; TRBD2 aligns across 8 bases. There are 19 residues in the CDR3. From germline, CDR1 is DFQATT and CDR2 SNEGSKA (reference sequence). Trimming cost V 2 bases and J 1 base; bases outside gene matches: 16. For the CDR3, the DNA is TGCAGTGCTAGACCCTTAAGGGGGGTTAGCGGGAAATCCTACAATGAGCAGTTCTTC. Translated, it gives CSARPLRGVSGKSYNEQFF.

The rearrangement links TRBV6-1 to TRBJ2-1; D remains unclear. The CDR3 is made up of 13 amino acids. Germline-derived CDR1 and CDR2 are MNHNS and SASEGT. Deletions cut 8 bases from V and 0 bases from J, with 8 bases between. The CDR3 is CASGRNSYNEQFF. The DNA for the CDR3 is TGTGCCAGCGGGCGGAACTCCTACAATGAGCAGTTCTTC.

This rearrangement joins TRBV4-1 to TRBJ2-7; 7 bases align to TRBD1. Near its end, the DNA agrees better with TRBJ2-1, so the J call may be wrong. Germline CDR1 is MGHRA and CDR2 is YSYEKL. The CDR3 totals 14 residues. The chain's CDR3 is CASSPGQLDYEQFF. In nucleotides, the CDR3 is TGCGCCAGCAGCCCGGGACAGTTGGATTACGAGCAGTTCTTC.

This clonotype appeared a few times. V is TRBV27 and J is TRBJ1-6; 7 positions agree with TRBD1. Germline assignment: CDR1 MNHEY and CDR2 SMNVEV (reference sequence). Trimming cost V 0 bases and J 4 bases; bases outside gene matches: 3. CDR3 length: 16 amino acids. The chain's CDR3 is CASSLSGTDYNSPLHF. In nucleotides, the CDR3 is TGTGCCAGCAGTTTATCCGGGACAGATTATAATTCACCCCTCCACTTT.

V gene TRBV9 combines with J gene TRBJ2-7, with TRBD1 matching over 7 bases. The CDR3 loop spans 16 amino acids. The V segment lost 4 bases and the J segment 2 bases; nucleotides outside the gene matches: 12. The germline V gene has CDR1 SGDLS and CDR2 YYNGEE. CDR3 DNA sequence: TGTGCCAGCAGCAGCCCCCGACAGGGTCATACCTACGAGCAGTACTTC. It specifies CASSSPRQGHTYEQYF.

This clonotype was counted many times. The chain recombines TRBV2 with TRBJ2-7; 9 bases align to TRBD1. V shed 5 bases and J 9 bases; nucleotides not matched to a gene: 5. CDR1 SNHLY and CDR2 FYNNEI come from the germline V gene. This CDR3 spans 12 amino acids. As DNA, the CDR3 is TGTGCCAGCAGTAAGGACAGGGGTTCGCAGTACTTC. It yields the protein CASSKDRGSQYF.

There are many counts of this clonotype. This chain joins TRBV7-9 and TRBJ2-2; D is unresolved. Germline CDR1 and CDR2: SEHNR and FQNEAQ (reference sequence). The length of the CDR3 is 16 residues. V lost 2 bases to trimming and J lost 0 bases, with 10 bases between them. CDR3 loop: CASSLKEEPNTGELFF. The CDR3 DNA follows: TGTGCCAGCAGCTTAAAAGAGGAGCCGAACACCGGGGAGCTGTTTTTT. Looking up the rest from reference TRBV7-9 and TRBJ2-2 gives the full variable domain: DTGVSQNPRHKITKRGQNVTFRCDPISEHNRLYWYRQTLGQGPEFLTYFQNEAQLEKSRLLSDRFSAERPKGSFSTLEIQRTEQGDSAMYLCASSLKEEPNTGELFFGEGSRLTVL.

The V gene is TRBV6-4, the J gene TRBJ1-5, with TRBD1 matching over 9 bases. There are 13 residues in the CDR3. With 10 bases clipped from V and 9 bases from J, the junction kept 10 bases outside the gene matches. Per the germline V gene, CDR1 is MRHNA and CDR2 is SNTAGT. For the CDR3, the DNA is TGTGCCATTTCGGGACAGGGCGCCCGGCCCCAGCATTTT. Amino acid sequence: CAISGQGARPQHF.

This clonotype came up a few times. The gene calls are TRBV28 and TRBJ2-3, with 10 bases fitting TRBD1. V lost 6 bases, J lost 6 bases, and 6 bases stayed unmatched. The CDR3 has 14 residues. CDR1 and CDR2 from the germline V gene are MDHEN and SYDVKM. The CDR3 is CASRSGTGEDTQYF. Here the CDR3 DNA reads TGTGCCAGCAGATCCGGGACAGGGGAGGATACGCAGTATTTT.

There are a few counts of this clonotype. J is TRBJ1-2 and V is TRBV6-2 or TRBV6-3, with D possibly TRBD1 on 5 matching bases. The CDR3 is 14 amino acids. Trimming cost V 6 bases and J 0 bases, with 11 bases left between them. Germline values: CDR1 MNHEY, CDR2 SVGEGT. Here the CDR3 DNA reads TGTGCCAGCAGACCAGGGTTTTCTAACTATGGCTACACCTTC. Translating gives CASRPGFSNYGYTF.

This clonotype was counted at least ten times. J is TRBJ1-2 and V is TRBV7-8; D is possibly TRBD1 (5 bases). The V end was cut by 5 bases, the J end by 2 bases, with 18 bases between. Germline V gene lookup returns CDR1 SGHVS and CDR2 FQNEAQ. This CDR3 is 16 amino acids long. CDR3 region: CASSLGRQGLNYGYTF. In DNA, the CDR3 is TGTGCCAGCAGCCTAGGTCGGCAGGGACTCAACTATGGCTACACCTTC.

The chain employs TRBV27 and TRBJ2-1, with TRBD2 matching over 9 bases. V lost 3 bases to trimming and J lost 7 bases; unmatched junction nucleotides: 7. Germline values: CDR1 MNHEY, CDR2 SMNVEV (reference sequence). The CDR3 has 15 residues. CDR3 DNA sequence: TGTGCCAGCAGTTTTCCGCGGGAGGGAGAGAATGAGCAGTTCTTC. It codes for CASSFPREGENEQFF.

The chain is built from TRBV24-1 and TRBJ2-6; unclear D gene. Germline V CDR1 and CDR2: KGHDR, SFDVKD. Trimming stripped 9 bases from V and 0 bases from J, with 5 bases between. The CDR3 covers 13 residues. CDR3 region: CATLASGANVLTF. The CDR3 DNA reads TGTGCCACCTTAGCCTCTGGGGCCAACGTCCTGACTTTC.

This clonotype showed up just a few times. The chain links TRBV29-1 to TRBJ2-7; TRBD1 agrees at 11 bases. The CDR3 length is 16 residues. Per germline, CDR1 SQVTM and CDR2 ANQGSEA. V gave up 1 base and J gave up 4 bases; unmatched junction bases: 9. The CDR3 region is CSVEGLGTGGKYEQYF. CDR3 DNA: TGCAGCGTTGAAGGTTTGGGGACAGGGGGGAAATACGAGCAGTACTTC.

This clonotype was counted at least ten times. The gene calls are TRBV15 and TRBJ2-3, with D possibly being TRBD2 (6 bases). CDR1 and CDR2 from the germline V gene are LNHNV and YYDKDF (reference sequence). V lost 0 bases, J lost 1 base, and 14 bases lay in between. The CDR3 spans 17 residues. The DNA of the CDR3 is TGTGCCACCAGCAGAGATCTTGCGGGATCGGGCACAGATACGCAGTATTTT. This translates into CATSRDLAGSGTDTQYF.

V is TRBV9 and J is TRBJ2-1; possibly TRBD2 for D (5 bases). The V end was cut by 0 bases, the J end by 4 bases, with 8 bases between. The CDR3 is 14 amino acids. Germline CDR1 is SGDLS and CDR2 is YYNGEE. The CDR3 spells CASSVDSGYNEQFF. The DNA for the CDR3 is TGTGCCAGCAGCGTAGATTCGGGGTACAATGAGCAGTTCTTC.

This clonotype was picked up many times. The chain recombines TRBV5-1 with TRBJ2-7; TRBD2 matches at 7 bases. The CDR3 is made up of 18 amino acids. V lost 5 bases, J lost 2 bases, and 19 bases stayed unmatched. The germline CDR1 and CDR2 sequences are SGHRS and YFSETQ. CDR3 coding DNA: TGCGCCAGCAGACTCACCTTTCCGGGAGGCCCTCCGACCTACGAGCAGTACTTC. Translated: CASRLTFPGGPPTYEQYF.

The chain links TRBV2 to TRBJ2-1; D ambiguous. The CDR3 runs to 15 residues. CDR1 and CDR2 (germline): SNHLY, FYNNEI. V gave up 5 bases and J gave up 0 bases, with 11 bases separating them. The CDR3 DNA reads TGTGCCAGCAGTCAAGGTTTAAGCTCCTACAATGAGCAGTTCTTC. It translates to CASSQGLSSYNEQFF.